Included here is one T cell receptor (beta chain) sequence, with context. This record belongs to a study of blood T cell repertoires in COVID-19. As processed by the authors: Reference gene primer amplification yielded estimated nucleated cell counts. Assay used: immunoSEQ multiplex PCR; TCRdb lists only in-frame clones, some missing. V, J and clone size are taken as reported in that table, and D and trimming were inferred from the DNA itself. The sample contains 150,000 or so clones, roughly 73% of which appear only once. The V gene's germline CDR1 is SGHDT and CDR2 YYEEEE. V lost 2 bases and J lost 0, with 12 bases in between. CDR3 length: 15 residues.

The chain carries TRBV5-6 and TRBJ2-7; TRBD1 is a possible D gene (6 bases). The source is a woman in her fifties or sixties with active or convalescent COVID-19. The source material was peripheral blood. The CDR3 loop is CASSFQGPSSYEQYF. CDR3 coding DNA: TGTGCCAGCAGCTTCCAGGGGCCGAGCTCCTACGAGCAGTACTTC.